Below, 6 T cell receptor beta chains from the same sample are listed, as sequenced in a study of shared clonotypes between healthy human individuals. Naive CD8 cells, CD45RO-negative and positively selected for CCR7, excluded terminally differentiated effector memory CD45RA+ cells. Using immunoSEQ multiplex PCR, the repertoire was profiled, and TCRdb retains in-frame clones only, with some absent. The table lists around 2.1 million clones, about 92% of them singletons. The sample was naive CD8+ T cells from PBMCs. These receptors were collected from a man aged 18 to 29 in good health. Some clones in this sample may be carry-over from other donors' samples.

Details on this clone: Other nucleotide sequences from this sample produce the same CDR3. In DNA, the CDR3 is TGTGCCAGCAGCCGGGACAGCCAAGAGACCCAGTACTTC. Encoded protein: CASSRDSQETQYF. The V and J genes are TRBV7-9 and TRBJ2-5, with 7 bases matching TRBD1. CDR3 size: 13 residues. V trimming: 5 bases; J trimming: 1 base; junction bases outside the gene matches: 1. Germline values: CDR1 SEHNR, CDR2 FQNEAQ (reference sequence). Looking up the rest from reference TRBV7-9 and TRBJ2-5 gives the full variable domain: DTGVSQNPRHKITKRGQNVTFRCDPISEHNRLYWYRQTLGQGPEFLTYFQNEAQLEKSRLLSDRFSAERPKGSFSTLEIQRTEQGDSAMYLCASSRDSQETQYFGPGTRLLVL.

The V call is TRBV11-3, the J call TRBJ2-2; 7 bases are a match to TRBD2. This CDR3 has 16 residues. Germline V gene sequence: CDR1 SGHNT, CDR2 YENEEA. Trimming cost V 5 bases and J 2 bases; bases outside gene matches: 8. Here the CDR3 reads CASSQWAGVNTGELFF. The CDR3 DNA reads TGTGCCAGCAGCCAATGGGCGGGAGTCAACACCGGGGAGCTGTTTTTT.

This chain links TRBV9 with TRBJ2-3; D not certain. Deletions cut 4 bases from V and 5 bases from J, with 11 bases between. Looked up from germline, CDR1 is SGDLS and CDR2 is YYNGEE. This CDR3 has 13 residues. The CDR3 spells CASSSMSIDTQYF. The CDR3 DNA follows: TGTGCCAGCAGCTCCATGAGTATAGATACGCAGTATTTT.

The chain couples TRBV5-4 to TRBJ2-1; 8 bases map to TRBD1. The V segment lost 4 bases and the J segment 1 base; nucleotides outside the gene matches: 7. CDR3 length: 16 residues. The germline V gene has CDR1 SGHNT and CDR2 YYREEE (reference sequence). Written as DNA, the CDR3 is TGTGCCAGCAGCCCAGGGGGCTCCGGGTCCTACAATGAGCAGTTCTTC. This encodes CASSPGGSGSYNEQFF.

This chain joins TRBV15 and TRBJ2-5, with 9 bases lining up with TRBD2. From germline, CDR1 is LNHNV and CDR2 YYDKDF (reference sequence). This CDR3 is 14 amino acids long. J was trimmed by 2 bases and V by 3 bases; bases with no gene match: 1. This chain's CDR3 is CATSRTSGQETQYF. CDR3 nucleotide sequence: TGTGCCACCAGCAGGACTAGCGGACAAGAGACCCAGTACTTC. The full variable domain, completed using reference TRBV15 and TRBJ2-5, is DAMVIQNPRYQVTQFGKPVTLSCSQTLNHNVMYWYQQKSSQAPKLLFHYYDKDFNNEADTPDNFQSRRPNTSFCFLDIRSPGLGDTAMYLCATSRTSGQETQYFGPGTRLLVL.

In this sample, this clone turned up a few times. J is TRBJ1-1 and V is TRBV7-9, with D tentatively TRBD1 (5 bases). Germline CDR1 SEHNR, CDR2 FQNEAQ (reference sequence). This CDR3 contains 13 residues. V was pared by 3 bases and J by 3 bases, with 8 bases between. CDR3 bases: TGTGCCAGCAGCTTGGGGCAGTACACTGAAGCTTTCTTT. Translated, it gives CASSLGQYTEAFF.